Detailed here is one T cell receptor beta chain. The CDR3 is 17 amino acids. CDR1 is PRHDT and CDR2 is FYEKMQ in the germline V gene (reference sequence). Trimming removed 5 bases from V and 0 bases from J; junction bases left unmatched: 11. This sample was included in a study of technical replicates of blood from a few donors. Measured with immunoSEQ multiplex PCR; TCRdb has only the in-frame clones, and not every one. The sample consists of about 73,000 clones, 90% to 95% of them appearing once. The chain recombines TRBV13 with TRBJ2-7; the match to TRBD2 covers 9 bases. The sequencing input was T cells isolated from PBMCs. This TCR was sampled from a human donor in good health. The CDR3 spells CASSPAFGAGGSYEQYF. CDR3 nucleotide sequence: TGTGCCAGCAGCCCCGCGTTTGGAGCGGGAGGCTCCTACGAGCAGTACTTC.